The next 15 T cell receptor beta chains were all read from a single sample in a study of spatial heterogeneity in lung cancer (dated by TCRdb to between 2018 and 2020). What this sample's time point label stands for: sample taken at primary tumor resection. For TCR sequencing, whole RNA was extracted from tumor and nontumor lung tissue, or from cryopreserved PBMC samples, and no cell sorting was done. Library preparation employed 5' RACE. The sample was run on a NextSeq 500. TCRdb reworked the public reads: Q25 trimming with fastp, MiXCR clone assembly, productive beta chains retained. All rows with the same CDR3 protein become a single entry with the most common DNA and genes. The table for this sample lists about 5,700 distinct CDR3 sequences; 9.5% to 15% of them were counted only once. Of the sample, 16% falls within the top ten clones. The material sequenced was normal lung tissue next to the tumor, taken at surgery. The receptor source for this set is a male donor with early-stage non-small cell lung cancer.

This clonotype appeared a few times. This sequence joins TRBV19 and TRBJ2-7; 13 bases match TRBD2. The length of the CDR3 is 16 residues. V dropped 5 bases and J dropped 0; count of bases not matched to a gene: 4. The V gene's germline CDR1 is LNHDA and CDR2 SQIVND (reference sequence). The CDR3 DNA sequence: TGTGCCAGTAGTCTCGGACTAGCGGGAGACTCCTACGAGCAGTACTTC. Translating it yields CASSLGLAGDSYEQYF.

In this sample, this clonotype is medium-sized. J is TRBJ2-1 and V is TRBV6-2 or TRBV6-3; no clear D gene. Between the trimmed V and J ends, which lost 0 bases and 8 bases, there was a span of 8 bases. The CDR3 length is 13 residues. CDR1 and CDR2 (germline): MNHEY, SVGEGT. The CDR3 bases are TGTGCCAGCAGTTACTCGACCGGCTATGAGCAGTTCTTC. This gives the protein CASSYSTGYEQFF.

This clonotype was seen ten or more times. The chain uses TRBV11-2 and TRBJ1-1; D gene unclear. V lost 4 bases and J lost 10, with 4 bases in between. This CDR3 contains 9 residues. CDR1 and CDR2 (germline): SGHAT, FQNNGV. In DNA, the CDR3 is TGTGCCAGCAGCTCAACAGCTTTCTTT. This codes for CASSSTAFF.

This clonotype was recorded at least ten times. The rearrangement links TRBV5-1 to TRBJ1-2, with 7 bases matching TRBD1. The germline gives CDR1 SGHRS, CDR2 YFSETQ. This CDR3 is built from 12 residues. J was trimmed by 7 bases and V by 4 bases; bases with no gene match: 4. In nucleotides, the CDR3 is TGCGCCAGCAGCGGGGACAGAGTTGGCTACACCTTC. This sequence encodes CASSGDRVGYTF.

A single count supports this clonotype. This sequence joins TRBV25-1 and TRBJ2-2; 7 nucleotides align to TRBD2. This CDR3 comprises 14 residues. V shed 3 bases, J shed 4 bases, and the junction held 2 bases outside the gene matches. Germline V gives CDR1 MGHDK, CDR2 SYGVNS. CDR3 sequence: CASSDWTSTGELFF. For the CDR3, the DNA is TGTGCCAGCAGTGACTGGACTAGCACCGGGGAGCTGTTTTTT. The full variable domain, rest sourced from reference TRBV25-1 and TRBJ2-2, is EADIYQTPRYLVIGTGKKITLECSQTMGHDKMYWYQQDPGMELHLIHYSYGVNSTEKGDLSSESTVSRIRTEHFPLTLESARPSHTSQYLCASSDWTSTGELFFGEGSRLTVL.

This clonotype was recorded at least ten times. The chain carries TRBV6-2 or TRBV6-3 and TRBJ2-7; the D is unclear. Trimming stripped 2 bases from V and 7 bases from J, with 6 bases between. CDR1 is MNHEY, CDR2 SVGEGT, per germline. This CDR3 region has 11 residues. The CDR3 protein is CASSYPNEQYF. The CDR3 DNA reads as TGTGCCAGCAGTTACCCCAATGAGCAGTACTTC.

This clonotype was counted ten times or more. The chain carries TRBV4-3 and TRBJ1-2; D call uncertain. Trimming cost V 0 bases and J 8 bases, with 19 bases left between them. The CDR3 sequence is 16 residues long. Germline CDR1 and CDR2: LGHNA and YSLEER. The CDR3 DNA reads as TGCGCCAGCAGCCAAGATGTTGTACTTCTCGAGCGGGGCTACACCTTC. Translated: CASSQDVVLLERGYTF.

This clonotype was recorded many times. The chain combines TRBV24-1 with TRBJ2-3, with D perhaps matching TRBD1 or TRBD2 (5 bases each). Trimming stripped 1 base from V and 2 bases from J, with 12 bases between. The CDR3 length is 16 residues. Germline values: CDR1 KGHDR, CDR2 SFDVKD. The CDR3 DNA is TGTGCCACCAGTGATTTTCGGGGCCCAGACACAGATACGCAGTATTTT. It yields the protein CATSDFRGPDTDTQYF.

The gene calls are TRBV6-5 and TRBJ1-5; D may be TRBD1 (6 bases). V was shortened by 6 bases and J by 2 bases, with 8 bases between the two germline ends. From germline, CDR1 is MNHEY and CDR2 SVGAGI. This CDR3 comprises 13 residues. Written as DNA, the CDR3 is TGTGCCAGCAGACAGGGCGGCAATCAGCCCCAGCATTTT. Its translation is CASRQGGNQPQHF.

This clonotype was recorded at least ten times. This sequence joins TRBV12-3 or TRBV12-4 and TRBJ1-1; no clear D. CDR3 length: 14 amino acids. Between the trimmed V and J ends, which lost 5 bases and 13 bases, there was a span of 23 bases. CDR3 sequence: CASSRSDTGKSGFF. CDR3 nucleotide sequence: TGTGCCAGCAGTCGAAGCGACACGGGGAAGTCGGGTTTCTTT.

This clonotype appeared many times. This chain uses TRBV28 with TRBJ2-1, with D maybe TRBD2 (7 bases). Trimming pared 2 bases from V and 3 bases from J, leaving 26 bases between. From germline, CDR1 is MDHEN and CDR2 SYDVKM. CDR3 length: 20 amino acids. CDR3 in DNA: TGTGCCAGCAGTTTAAGGATGGGGGGGGCACGGCTAGCAGGCTACAATGAGCAGTTCTTC. This codes for CASSLRMGGARLAGYNEQFF.

This clonotype is medium-sized by share. The chain recombines TRBV29-1 with TRBJ2-5; TRBD1 agrees at 7 bases. There are 17 residues in the CDR3. V was clipped by 1 base and J by 2 bases; unmatched bases: 13. Germline lookup yields CDR1 SQVTM and CDR2 ANQGSEA. The CDR3 sequence is CSVEGGYVGTAQETQYF. In DNA form, the CDR3 reads TGCAGCGTTGAAGGAGGGTATGTCGGGACAGCTCAAGAGACCCAGTACTTC. Full variable domain (remainder filled in from reference TRBV29-1 and TRBJ2-5): SAVISQKPSRDICQRGTSLTIQCQVDSQVTMMFWYRQQPGQSLTLIATANQGSEATYESGFVIDKFPISRPNLTFSTLTVSNMSPEDSSIYLCSVEGGYVGTAQETQYFGPGTRLLVL.

CDR3 region: CASSSRVLAGDTQYF. The CDR3 nucleotides are TGTGCCAGCAGCTCCCGGGTCTTGGCGGGGGATACGCAGTATTTT. This rearrangement joins TRBV11-2 to TRBJ2-3, with D perhaps matching TRBD2 (6 bases). The germline CDR1 and CDR2 sequences are SGHAT and FQNNGV. This CDR3 has 15 amino acids. V shed 4 bases and J shed 6 bases, with 17 bases lying between them. Full variable domain (rest looked up from reference TRBV11-2 and TRBJ2-3): EAGVAQSPRYKIIEKRQSVAFWCNPISGHATLYWYQQILGQGPKLLIQFQNNGVVDDSQLPKDRFSAERLKGVDSTLKIQPAKLEDSAVYLCASSSRVLAGDTQYFGPGTRLTVL.

This rearrangement joins TRBV4-3 to TRBJ1-1, with TRBD1 identical over 9 bases. V lost 8 bases to trimming and J lost 3 bases; unmatched junction nucleotides: 7. CDR3 size: 14 residues. CDR1 and CDR2 from the germline V gene are LGHNA and YSLEER. CDR3 residues: CASSNRGRDTEAFF. In DNA form, the CDR3 reads TGCGCCAGCTCAAACAGGGGGCGCGACACTGAAGCTTTCTTT.

This clonotype was detected a few times. The chain recombines TRBV30 with TRBJ1-1; D uncertain. Germline CDR1 GTSNPN, CDR2 SVGIG (reference sequence). The CDR3 covers 11 residues. V was shortened by 0 bases and J by 6 bases, with 5 bases between the two germline ends. This chain's CDR3 is CAWSVAPEAFF. CDR3 coding DNA: TGTGCCTGGAGTGTAGCACCTGAAGCTTTCTTT.